The T cell receptor (beta chain) under discussion was sequenced for a study of OX40 agonist ivuxolimab in advanced cancers. Study context: Those enrolled were roughly 85% male, with a mean age of about 66 years and ages from roughly 20 to 90.

The CDR3 has 14 residues. Unmatched junction bases numbered 7, after V lost 6 bases and J lost 9 bases. Germline V CDR1 and CDR2: MNHEY, SVGAGI. This clone is a singleton in its sample. Blood got drawn at baseline, again on cycle 4 day 1, and then on cycle 7 day 1. Some clones are missing from TCRdb's copy, which holds only in-frame ones; the method was immunoSEQ multiplex PCR. The profile shows about 20,000 clones, approximately 70% of them singletons. This rearrangement joins TRBV6-5 to TRBJ1-5, with 11 bases aligning to TRBD1. The receptor was derived from an adult with an advanced solid tumor such as melanoma, head and neck, liver or kidney cancer. Sequenced here: CD4+ or CD8+ T cells sorted from blood, sampled in a trial of the OX40 agonist ivuxolimab. Here the CDR3 DNA reads TGTGCCAGCAGCCCGGGACAGGGGGAAGGGCCCCAGCATTTT. It encodes CASSPGQGEGPQHF.